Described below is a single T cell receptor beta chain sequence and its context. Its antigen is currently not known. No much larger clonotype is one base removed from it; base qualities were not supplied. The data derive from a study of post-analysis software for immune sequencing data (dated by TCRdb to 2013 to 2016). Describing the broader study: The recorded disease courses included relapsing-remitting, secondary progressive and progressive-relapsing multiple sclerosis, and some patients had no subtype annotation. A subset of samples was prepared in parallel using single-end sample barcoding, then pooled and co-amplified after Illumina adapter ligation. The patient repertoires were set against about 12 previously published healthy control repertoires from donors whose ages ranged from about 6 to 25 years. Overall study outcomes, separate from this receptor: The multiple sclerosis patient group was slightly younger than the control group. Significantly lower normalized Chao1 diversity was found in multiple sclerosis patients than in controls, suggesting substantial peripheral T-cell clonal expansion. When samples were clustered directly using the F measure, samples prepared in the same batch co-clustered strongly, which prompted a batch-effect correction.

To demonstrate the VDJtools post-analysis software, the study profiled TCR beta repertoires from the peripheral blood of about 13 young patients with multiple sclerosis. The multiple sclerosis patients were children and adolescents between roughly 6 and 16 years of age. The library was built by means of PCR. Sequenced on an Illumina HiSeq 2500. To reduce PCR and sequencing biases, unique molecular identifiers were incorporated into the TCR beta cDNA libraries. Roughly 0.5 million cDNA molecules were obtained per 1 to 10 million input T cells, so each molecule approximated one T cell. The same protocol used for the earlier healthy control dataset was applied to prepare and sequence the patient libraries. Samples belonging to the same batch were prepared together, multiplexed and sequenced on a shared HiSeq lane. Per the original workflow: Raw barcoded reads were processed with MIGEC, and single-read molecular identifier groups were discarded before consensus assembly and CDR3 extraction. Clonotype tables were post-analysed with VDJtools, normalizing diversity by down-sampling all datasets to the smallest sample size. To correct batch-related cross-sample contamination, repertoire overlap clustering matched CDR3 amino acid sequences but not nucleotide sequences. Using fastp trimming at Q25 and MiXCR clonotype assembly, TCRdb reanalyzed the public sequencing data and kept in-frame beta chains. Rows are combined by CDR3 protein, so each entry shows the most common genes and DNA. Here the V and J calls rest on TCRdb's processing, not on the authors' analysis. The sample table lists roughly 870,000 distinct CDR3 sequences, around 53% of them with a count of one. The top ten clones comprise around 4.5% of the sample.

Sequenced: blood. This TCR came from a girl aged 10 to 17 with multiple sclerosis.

The CDR3 here reads CASSLAPGLEQYF. The DNA sequence reads TGTGCCAGCAGCTTAGCTCCGGGTTTAGAGCAGTACTTC. The chain is assembled from TRBV7-2 and TRBJ2-5; the D gene remains uncertain. The CDR3 contains 13 residues, cysteine and phenylalanine counted. The DNA shown is the 39-base CDR3, in frame from base 1. The junction shows trimming of 0 bases on V and 11 bases on J, plus 13 bases between the germline ends. The germline V gene gives CDR1 as SGHTA and CDR2 as FQGNSA.